This TCR beta chain was sequenced for a study of cytomegalovirus exposure and HLA in healthy donors. A multiplex PCR was run with 60 Vbeta primers and 13 Jbeta primers. The repertoire was sequenced with immunoSEQ multiplex PCR; TCRdb's copy has only in-frame clones and lacks some. The table includes roughly 120,000 clones, approximately 80% detected once. This clone was seen just once. What it recognizes is unknown. Per germline, CDR1 SGHTA and CDR2 FQGNSA. The trim removed 5 bases at V and 6 bases at J, leaving 10 bases unmatched. The CDR3 contains 14 residues. Overall study findings and caveats: Most TCRs appeared rarely, but some public TCRs recurred in many donors.

Every donor was a healthy person donating bone marrow. Material for sequencing was PBMCs. The clonotype was recovered from a man aged 50-59 years in good health and CMV-seronegative. The V call is TRBV7-2, the J call TRBJ2-7, with 7 bases matching TRBD2. The CDR3 DNA is TGTGCCAGCAGCCCCCCGGTAGCGGGTACCGAGCAGTACTTC. Translated, it gives CASSPPVAGTEQYF.